The clone carrying this T cell receptor (beta chain) was observed at least ten times. The data derive from a study of blood T cell repertoires in COVID-19. This CDR3 is 15 amino acids long. The ends were cut back, 4 bases at V and 8 bases at J, with 20 bases in the middle. Per the germline V gene, CDR1 is LGHNA and CDR2 is YNFKEQ. Clones were sequenced by immunoSEQ multiplex PCR, and TCRdb holds only the in-frame ones, with some missing. The sample shows about 84,000 clones, 70% to 85% of them seen only once. The chain joins TRBV4-2 to TRBJ1-2, with D possibly TRBD1 on 5 matching bases. The sequence was obtained from a man between 65 and 85 years old with acute or convalescent COVID-19. Input material: peripheral blood. For the CDR3, the DNA is TGTGCCAGCAGCCTCCCCGGCAGGGTAGTGGACGGCTACACCTTC. It translates to CASSLPGRVVDGYTF.